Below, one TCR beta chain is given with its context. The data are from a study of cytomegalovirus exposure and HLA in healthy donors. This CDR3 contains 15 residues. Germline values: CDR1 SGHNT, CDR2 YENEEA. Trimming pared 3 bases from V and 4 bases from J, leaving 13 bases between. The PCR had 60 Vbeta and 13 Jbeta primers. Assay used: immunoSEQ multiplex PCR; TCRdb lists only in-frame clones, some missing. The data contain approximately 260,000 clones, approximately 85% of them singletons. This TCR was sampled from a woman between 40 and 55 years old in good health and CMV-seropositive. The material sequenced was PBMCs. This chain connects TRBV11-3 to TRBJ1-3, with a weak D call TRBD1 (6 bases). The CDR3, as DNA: TGTGCCAGCAGCTTCACAGGGTTTTCGGGAAACACCATATATTTT. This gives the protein CASSFTGFSGNTIYF.